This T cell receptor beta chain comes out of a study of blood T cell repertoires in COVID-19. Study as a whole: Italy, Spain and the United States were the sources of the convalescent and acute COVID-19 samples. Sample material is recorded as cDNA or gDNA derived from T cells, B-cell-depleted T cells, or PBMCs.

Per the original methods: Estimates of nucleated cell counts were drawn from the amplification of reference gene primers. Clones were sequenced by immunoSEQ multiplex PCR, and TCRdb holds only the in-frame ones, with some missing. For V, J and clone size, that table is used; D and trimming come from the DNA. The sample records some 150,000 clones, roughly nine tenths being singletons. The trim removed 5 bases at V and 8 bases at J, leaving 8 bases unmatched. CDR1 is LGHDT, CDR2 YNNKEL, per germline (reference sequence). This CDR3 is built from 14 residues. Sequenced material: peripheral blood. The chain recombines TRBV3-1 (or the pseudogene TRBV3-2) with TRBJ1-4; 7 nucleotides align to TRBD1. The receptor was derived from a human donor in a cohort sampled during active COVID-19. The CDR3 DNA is TGTGCCAGCAGCTCTACAGGGGTGGGGGAAAAACTGTTTTTT. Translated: CASSSTGVGEKLFF.